The 30 T cell receptor beta chains below come from one sample, sequenced in a study of blood T cell repertoires in COVID-19 (TCRdb year 2020). The library was built by means of the immunoSEQ multiplex PCR assay. The table was pulled from immuneACCESS by TCRdb, which kept in-frame rearrangements only. Such tables lose some clones; where checked, under half of the loss comes from unresolved V genes, and the rest has no known cause. The sample includes a few hundred thousand clones, with 85% observed a single time. More than 3% of the sample belongs to the ten largest clones. The material sequenced was peripheral blood. The receptors were sampled from a woman younger than 30 with acute or convalescent COVID-19.

This chain joins TRBV9 and TRBJ1-5; D uncertain. V lost 2 bases, J lost 3 bases, and 12 bases lay in between. Germline lookup yields CDR1 SGDLS and CDR2 YYNGEE. There are 15 residues in the CDR3. Here the CDR3 DNA reads TGTGCCAGCAGCGTTAGCGGACTAGCCAATCAGCCCCAGCATTTT. Protein product: CASSVSGLANQPQHF.

The chain employs TRBV7-3 and TRBJ1-2; 9 positions agree with TRBD1. The junction had 7 bases not matched to a gene; V was cut back by 0 bases and J by 11 bases. CDR1 SGHTA and CDR2 FQGTGA come from the germline V gene. The CDR3 is made up of 14 amino acids. The CDR3 here is CASSLTRWTGAYTF. In nucleotides, the CDR3 is TGTGCCAGCAGCTTAACGAGGTGGACAGGGGCGTACACCTTC.

This sequence joins TRBV10-3 and TRBJ2-1, with D possibly matching TRBD2 (5 bases). Looked up from germline, CDR1 is ENHRY and CDR2 is SYGVKD. Trimming left V 5 bases short and J 2 bases short, with 13 bases between. The CDR3 runs to 15 residues. The CDR3 region is CAISTTTTTYNEQFF. The CDR3 DNA sequence: TGTGCCATCAGTACGACTACCACCACCTACAATGAGCAGTTCTTC.

This chain links TRBV2 with TRBJ1-3; D is unresolved. There are 14 residues in the CDR3. Germline-derived CDR1 and CDR2 are SNHLY and FYNNEI. Deletions cut 3 bases from V and 5 bases from J, with 11 bases between. The CDR3 loop reads CASSDGDVRNTIYF. The CDR3 DNA follows: TGTGCCAGCAGTGACGGGGATGTCCGAAACACCATATATTTT.

Comments on this clone: Given a much more abundant clone one base away, this may be a read error. This CDR3 is also generated by other DNA sequences in the sample. The rearrangement joins TRBV7-3 to TRBJ2-2, with TRBD2 matching 8 bases. The CDR3 runs 13 residues. CDR1 and CDR2 from the germline V gene are SGHTA and FQGTGA. The CDR3 DNA is TGTGCCAGCAGTTATAGCGGGACCGGGGAACTGTTTTTT. Amino acids: CASSYSGTGELFF.

This chain links TRBV5-1 with TRBJ2-7, with 9 positions matching TRBD2. Germline CDR1 is SGHRS and CDR2 is YFSETQ. This CDR3 comprises 16 residues. Trimming took 0 bases from V and 2 from J; bases not matched to a gene: 6. The DNA of the CDR3 is TGCGCCAGCAGCTTGGGGGCTAGCGGGAAAACCTACGAGCAGTACTTC. Translated: CASSLGASGKTYEQYF. Complete variable domain (other parts from reference TRBV5-1 and TRBJ2-7): KAGVTQTPRYLIKTRGQQVTLSCSPISGHRSVSWYQQTPGQGLQFLFEYFSETQRNKGNFPGRFSGRQFSNSRSEMNVSTLELGDSALYLCASSLGASGKTYEQYFGPGTRLTVT.

The genes are TRBV5-1 and TRBJ2-3, with D perhaps matching TRBD2 (5 bases). Germline V gene data show CDR1 as SGHRS and CDR2 as YFSETQ. This CDR3 contains 15 residues. With 0 bases removed from V and 2 bases from J, the gap between germline ends came to 10 bases. The CDR3 is CASSLVPSPTDTQYF. CDR3 sequence (DNA): TGCGCCAGCAGCTTGGTTCCTAGCCCCACAGATACGCAGTATTTT.

The chain couples TRBV19 to TRBJ2-7; D is uncertain. In germline, CDR1 is LNHDA, CDR2 SQIVND (reference sequence). The V and J ends lost 8 bases and 4 bases respectively, with 21 bases between them. CDR3 length equals 15 residues. The CDR3 region is CASQQTSRSPYEQYF. Written as DNA, the CDR3 is TGTGCCAGTCAGCAAACTTCCAGGTCCCCGTACGAGCAGTACTTC.

The V call is TRBV6-5, the J call TRBJ1-5; 10 positions agree with TRBD1. The ends lost 9 bases at V and 1 base at J; junction bases unmatched: 9. CDR3 size: 16 residues. Per the germline V gene, CDR1 is MNHEY and CDR2 is SVGAGI. The CDR3 DNA reads as TGTGCCAGTAGCTACTGGGGACAGGGGAGCAATCAGCCCCAGCATTTT. This translates into CASSYWGQGSNQPQHF.

This clone was found once. The chain uses TRBV7-2 and TRBJ2-7; D is ambiguous. Germline V gene data show CDR1 as SGHTA and CDR2 as FQGNSA. V lost 4 bases, J lost 6 bases, and 7 bases lay in between. The length of the CDR3 is 11 residues. DNA for the CDR3: TGTGCCAGCAGCTCCCAGATCGAGCAGTACTTC. It codes for CASSSQIEQYF.

This rearrangement joins TRBV27 to TRBJ2-7, with 8 nucleotides matching TRBD2. The V gene's germline CDR1 is MNHEY and CDR2 SMNVEV (reference sequence). Unmatched junction bases numbered 6, after V lost 2 bases and J lost 3 bases. This CDR3 comprises 15 residues. CDR3 nucleotide sequence: TGTGCCAGCAGTTTAGAGGCGGGGGGATACTACGAGCAGTACTTC. This sequence encodes CASSLEAGGYYEQYF.

V usage is TRBV4-1 and J usage is TRBJ2-5, with D perhaps matching TRBD1 (6 bases). V was clipped by 0 bases and J by 1 base, with 12 bases between them. The CDR3 covers 16 residues. Germline-derived CDR1 and CDR2 are MGHRA and YSYEKL. The CDR3 coding sequence is TGCGCCAGCAGCCAAGACAGGGGAAATGTCCAAGAGACCCAGTACTTC. Its translation is CASSQDRGNVQETQYF.

The chain has TRBV10-3 and TRBJ1-5; no reliable D call. The CDR3 runs to 15 residues. CDR1 is ENHRY, CDR2 SYGVKD, per germline. V gave up 6 bases and J gave up 5 bases, with 17 bases separating them. CDR3 nucleotide sequence: TGTGCCATCAGCCAAGGAGGAAGCCGAGATCAGCCCCAGCATTTT. Protein: CAISQGGSRDQPQHF.

The CDR3 region is CASSFDIYNEQFF. For the CDR3, the DNA is TGTGCCAGCAGTTTTGACATTTACAATGAGCAGTTCTTC. The chain has TRBV12-3 or TRBV12-4 and TRBJ2-1; the D is unclear. The CDR3 has 13 amino acids. Trimming stripped 3 bases from V and 4 bases from J, with 7 bases between.

This chain links TRBV9 with TRBJ1-3, with D tentatively TRBD1 (5 bases). Trimming removed 0 bases from V and 1 base from J, with 8 bases in between. Germline V CDR1 and CDR2: SGDLS, YYNGEE. This CDR3 region has 15 residues. CDR3 sequence: CASSVEGFSGNTIYF. CDR3 DNA sequence: TGTGCCAGCAGCGTAGAGGGGTTTTCTGGAAACACCATATATTTT.

The chain carries TRBV27 and TRBJ1-1, with 7 bases matching TRBD1. Trimming cost V 6 bases and J 0 bases; bases outside gene matches: 4. CDR1 is MNHEY, CDR2 SMNVEV, per germline (reference sequence). This CDR3 contains 14 residues. CDR3 in amino acids: CASRRQGLNTEAFF. In DNA form, the CDR3 reads TGTGCCAGCAGACGACAGGGACTGAACACTGAAGCTTTCTTT.

The chain combines TRBV5-6 with TRBJ1-2; 10 bases align to TRBD1. V gave up 4 bases and J gave up 5 bases; unmatched junction bases: 8. The V gene's germline CDR1 is SGHDT and CDR2 YYEEEE. The CDR3 totals 15 residues. CDR3: CASSPGTGDYYGYTF. The CDR3 DNA is TGTGCCAGCAGCCCTGGGACAGGGGACTATTATGGCTACACCTTC.

The CDR3 sequence is CASSWTGGGYEQYF. The CDR3 DNA is TGTGCCAGCAGCTGGACAGGGGGCGGCTACGAGCAGTACTTC. This chain links TRBV7-9 with TRBJ2-7; TRBD1 matches at 11 bases. The CDR3 runs to 14 residues. J was trimmed by 3 bases and V by 4 bases; bases with no gene match: 2. CDR1 SEHNR and CDR2 FQNEAQ come from the germline V gene (reference sequence). The variable domain in full, completed from reference TRBV7-9 and TRBJ2-7, reads DTGVSQNPRHKITKRGQNVTFRCDPISEHNRLYWYRQTLGQGPEFLTYFQNEAQLEKSRLLSDRFSAERPKGSFSTLEIQRTEQGDSAMYLCASSWTGGGYEQYFGPGTRLTVT.

This clone was observed a single time. CDR3 DNA: TGCGCCAGCAGTGATGGACAGGGGGCCGGTGAAAAACTGTTTTTT. It is translated as CASSDGQGAGEKLFF. V is TRBV10-2 and J is TRBJ1-4; 11 nucleotides line up with TRBD1. Germline CDR1 reads WSHSY; CDR2 reads SAAADI. V was pared by 3 bases and J by 7 bases, with 4 bases of the junction left unmatched. The CDR3 spans 15 residues.

The V and J genes are TRBV24-1 and TRBJ2-1; 10 bases match TRBD2. This CDR3 spans 14 amino acids. CDR1 and CDR2 from the germline V gene are KGHDR and SFDVKD. J gave up 6 bases and V 5 bases, and 3 bases lay outside the gene matches. As DNA, the CDR3 is TGTGCCACCAGTGGGACTAGCGGAAGCAATGAGCAGTTCTTC. This encodes CATSGTSGSNEQFF.

The rearrangement joins TRBV5-8 to TRBJ2-7; TRBD1 matches 7 bases. Germline V gene data show CDR1 as SGHTS and CDR2 as YDEGEE. Trimming cost V 4 bases and J 3 bases; bases outside gene matches: 1. The CDR3 contains 12 residues. CDR3 DNA sequence: TGTGCCAGCAGCAGGGACAGCTACGAGCAGTACTTC. Translation: CASSRDSYEQYF.

The V call is TRBV2, the J call TRBJ2-5, with a possible D match to TRBD2 (5 bases). Germline-derived CDR1 and CDR2 are SNHLY and FYNNEI. Trimming left V 1 base short and J 1 base short, with 13 bases between. The CDR3 is made up of 16 amino acids. CDR3 sequence (DNA): TGTGCCAGCAGTGAAGGGGTCACCGGAGGCCAAGAGACCCAGTACTTC. Translating it yields CASSEGVTGGQETQYF.

The rearrangement uses TRBV28 and TRBJ1-5; TRBD1 agrees at 7 bases. From germline, CDR1 is MDHEN and CDR2 SYDVKM. The CDR3 loop spans 15 amino acids. V was pared by 5 bases and J by 7 bases, with 11 bases of the junction left unmatched. The CDR3 reads CASSTDREKRQPQHF. The CDR3 region has the DNA TGTGCCAGCAGTACAGACAGGGAGAAACGCCAGCCCCAGCATTTT. The full variable domain, with the rest looked up from reference TRBV28 and TRBJ1-5, is DVKVTQSSRYLVKRTGEKVFLECVQDMDHENMFWYRQDPGLGLRLIYFSYDVKMKEKGDIPEGYSVSREKKERFSLILESASTNQTSMYLCASSTDREKRQPQHFGDGTRLSIL.

The V call is TRBV3-1 (or the pseudogene TRBV3-2), the J call TRBJ2-1; 9 nucleotides align to TRBD1. The CDR3 sequence is 14 residues long. Germline assignment: CDR1 LGHDT and CDR2 YNNKEL (reference sequence). V gave up 0 bases and J gave up 9 bases; unmatched junction bases: 3. The CDR3 DNA reads as TGTGCCAGCAGCCAAGATTCGACAGGGGGTGAGCAGTTCTTC. This translates into CASSQDSTGGEQFF.

V gene TRBV27 combines with J gene TRBJ2-1, with 8 bases lining up with TRBD2. The CDR3 extends over 13 amino acids. Losses at the gene ends were 0 bases for V and 8 bases for J; bases not matched to a gene: 0. Germline V CDR1 and CDR2: MNHEY, SMNVEV (reference sequence). This chain's CDR3 is CASSLSREDEQFF. The CDR3 region has the DNA TGTGCCAGCAGTTTATCGCGGGAGGATGAGCAGTTCTTC.

The chain joins TRBV19 to TRBJ1-3; D is unclear. Germline-derived CDR1 and CDR2 are LNHDA and SQIVND (reference sequence). There are 13 residues in the CDR3. V lost 5 bases to trimming and J lost 8 bases, with 13 bases between them. CDR3 nucleotide sequence: TGTGCCAGTAGTCCCCCCTCGGGTGACACCATATATTTT. Protein: CASSPPSGDTIYF.

This clone was seen more than once but under ten times. The V call is TRBV19, the J call TRBJ1-2; D remains ambiguous. The V and J ends lost 3 bases and 3 bases respectively, with 11 bases between them. Looked up from germline, CDR1 is LNHDA and CDR2 is SQIVND (reference sequence). This CDR3 contains 14 residues. CDR3 coding DNA: TGTGCCAGTAGTATTCGGGGATATGACTATGGCTACACCTTC. Translating it yields CASSIRGYDYGYTF.

The chain links TRBV5-1 to TRBJ2-5; 7 positions agree with TRBD1. The CDR3 spans 15 residues. The germline V gene encodes CDR1 SGHRS and CDR2 YFSETQ. V gave up 1 base and J gave up 5 bases; unmatched junction bases: 8. The CDR3 bases are TGCGCCAGCAGCTTGCTAGGGGGCGTAGGGGAGACCCAGTACTTC. Protein sequence: CASSLLGGVGETQYF.

The chain recombines TRBV18 with TRBJ1-1, with a possible D match to TRBD1 (5 bases). V gave up 2 bases and J gave up 5 bases, with 12 bases separating them. This CDR3 contains 14 residues. Looked up from germline, CDR1 is KGHSH and CDR2 is LQKENI. The DNA for the CDR3 is TGTGCCAGCTCACCAACCAGGGAAGCAACTGAAGCTTTCTTT. Its translation: CASSPTREATEAFF. The variable domain in full, completed from reference TRBV18 and TRBJ1-1, reads NAGVMQNPRHLVRRRGQEARLRCSPMKGHSHVYWYRQLPEEGLKFMVYLQKENIIDESGMPKERFSAEFPKEGPSILRIQQVVRGDSAAYFCASSPTREATEAFFGQGTRLTVV.

The chain combines TRBV5-5 with TRBJ1-2; D is possibly TRBD1 (5 bases). The germline CDR1 and CDR2 sequences are SGHKS and YYEKEE (reference sequence). The CDR3 totals 16 residues. V was shortened by 0 bases and J by 0 bases, with 12 bases between the two germline ends. The CDR3 is CASSLGVTDANYGYTF. The CDR3 region has the DNA TGTGCCAGCAGCTTGGGAGTGACAGACGCTAACTATGGCTACACCTTC. The variable domain in full, completed from reference TRBV5-5 and TRBJ1-2, reads DAGVTQSPTHLIKTRGQQVTLRCSPISGHKSVSWYQQVLGQGPQFIFQYYEKEERGRGNFPDRFSARQFPNYSSELNVNALLLGDSALYLCASSLGVTDANYGYTFGSGTRLTVV.